This T cell receptor (beta chain) was recovered during a study of T cell repertoires in cytomegalovirus infection. Study overall: Public TCR beta signature analysis indicated the presence of both CMV infection and matching HLA type. Study-level findings and limits: Identification of carriers of CMV plus the relevant HLA was performed using cumulative public TCR beta family frequency. There were HLA-C-restricted CMV-specific TCR beta clonotypes dominating the ex vivo response.

CDR1 and CDR2 from the germline V gene are MDHEN and SYDVKM. This CDR3 region has 15 residues. V dropped 2 bases and J dropped 9; count of bases not matched to a gene: 8. TCRdb recomputed calls from the reads with MiXCR, one row per CDR3 protein. The data show around 100,000 distinct CDR3 sequences, about 9.5% seen once. In regard to this clonotype: Antigen unknown.

This sequence was found in a human donor in good health (CMV status not recorded). Some clones in this sample may be carry-over from other donors' samples. Sequencing was done on a sample of PBMCs, sequenced either directly or after in vitro stimulation (not recorded which). The gene calls are TRBV28 and TRBJ2-1; 9 nucleotides line up with TRBD2. CDR3 sequence: CASSLIAGARAEQFF. CDR3 coding DNA: TGTGCCAGCAGTTTAATAGCGGGAGCACGGGCTGAGCAGTTCTTC.